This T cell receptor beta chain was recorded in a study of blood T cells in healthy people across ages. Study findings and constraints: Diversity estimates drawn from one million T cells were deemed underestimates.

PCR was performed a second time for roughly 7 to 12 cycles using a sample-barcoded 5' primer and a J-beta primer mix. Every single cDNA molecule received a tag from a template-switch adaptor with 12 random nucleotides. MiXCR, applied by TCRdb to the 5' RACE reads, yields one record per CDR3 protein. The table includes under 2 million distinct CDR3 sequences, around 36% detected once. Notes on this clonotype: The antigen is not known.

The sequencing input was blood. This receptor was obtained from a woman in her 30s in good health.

The CDR3 protein is CSVVVGATQETQYF. The CDR3 region has the DNA TGCAGCGTTGTGGTGGGGGCGACCCAAGAGACCCAGTACTTC. The V and J genes are TRBV29-1 and TRBJ2-5; D perhaps matches TRBD1 (6 bases). CDR1 and CDR2 from the germline V gene are SQVTM and ANQGSEA. This CDR3 is built from 14 residues. Trimming stripped 4 bases from V and 1 base from J, with 13 bases between.